These 12 T cell receptor beta chains were sequenced from one sample in a study of blood T cell repertoires in COVID-19. The data were produced by immunoSEQ multiplex PCR, yet TCRdb's version contains in-frame clones alone and is incomplete. The sample has over 130,000 clones, around 78% seen once. The specimen was peripheral blood. Receptor source: a woman older than 75 with active or convalescent COVID-19.

This clone showed up just once. Other DNA sequences in the sample encode the same CDR3. CDR3 in amino acids: CASSVTSGGYNEQFF. The DNA for the CDR3 is TGTGCCAGCAGCGTAACTAGCGGGGGATACAATGAGCAGTTCTTC. This chain uses TRBV9 with TRBJ2-1; 11 nucleotides align to TRBD2. This CDR3 is built from 15 residues. V lost 1 base and J lost 4; bases outside the gene matches: 1. Germline values: CDR1 SGDLS, CDR2 YYNGEE.

The V gene is TRBV28, the J gene TRBJ1-2; TRBD1 matches at 8 bases. CDR1 and CDR2 (germline): MDHEN, SYDVKM. V lost 6 bases, J lost 7 bases, and 13 bases stayed unmatched. The CDR3 contains 15 residues. The CDR3 coding sequence is TGTGCCAGCAGAGTAGCCGGGACAGGAAAAAGTGGCTACACCTTC. It translates to CASRVAGTGKSGYTF.

This chain joins TRBV25-1 and TRBJ2-7, with D unresolved. Germline V gene data show CDR1 as MGHDK and CDR2 as SYGVNS. The CDR3 length is 14 residues. V was clipped by 1 base and J by 0 bases, with 7 bases between them. The CDR3 DNA follows: TGTGCCAGCAGTGAATTTGGCAGCTCCTACGAGCAGTACTTC. Encoded protein: CASSEFGSSYEQYF.

The chain is built from TRBV11-2 and TRBJ1-2, with D maybe TRBD1 (6 bases). The CDR3 sequence is 15 residues long. Germline CDR1 reads SGHAT; CDR2 reads FQNNGV. With 0 bases removed from V and 0 bases from J, the gap between germline ends came to 8 bases. This CDR3 is CASSLEGGANYGYTF. The CDR3 coding sequence is TGTGCCAGCAGCTTAGAAGGGGGAGCTAACTATGGCTACACCTTC.

V and J are TRBV7-6 and TRBJ2-1; TRBD2 matches 10 bases. With V trimmed by 1 base and J by 8 bases, 8 bases remained unmatched. The CDR3 consists of 16 residues. CDR1 SGHVS and CDR2 FNYEAQ come from the germline V gene. CDR3 bases: TGTGCCAGCAGCTTAGGACCCGCAGCGGGGGGGCATGAGCAGTTCTTC. As protein: CASSLGPAAGGHEQFF.

The chain couples TRBV7-2 to TRBJ2-5; TRBD2 aligns across 11 bases. This CDR3 has 16 residues. V lost 5 bases and J lost 0; bases outside the gene matches: 5. Germline values: CDR1 SGHTA, CDR2 FQGNSA. The CDR3 coding sequence is TGTGCCAGCAGCCCAGCTAGCGGGGGGTACCAAGAGACCCAGTACTTC. Residues: CASSPASGGYQETQYF.

V and J are TRBV6-5 and TRBJ1-2, with 9 bases identical to TRBD1. The ends lost 5 bases at V and 8 bases at J; junction bases unmatched: 6. Germline V lookup: CDR1 MNHEY, CDR2 SVGAGI. The CDR3 runs to 13 residues. In DNA, the CDR3 is TGTGCCAGCAGTAAACAGGGGGCTAGCGGCTACACCTTC. Residues: CASSKQGASGYTF.

The chain carries TRBV7-8 and TRBJ1-3; D uncertain. The CDR3 is 15 residues long. The V gene's germline CDR1 is SGHVS and CDR2 FQNEAQ. V dropped 5 bases and J dropped 3 bases, with 14 bases sitting between them. This CDR3 is CASSQRIIGGNTIYF. CDR3 DNA: TGTGCCAGCAGCCAGAGGATTATCGGTGGAAACACCATATATTTT. Filled out from reference TRBV7-8 and TRBJ1-3, the complete variable domain reads GAGVSQSPRYKVAKRGQDVALRCDPISGHVSLFWYQQALGQGPEFLTYFQNEAQLDKSGLPSDRFFAERPEGSVSTLKIQRTQQEDSAVYLCASSQRIIGGNTIYFGEGSWLTVV.

V gene TRBV13 combines with J gene TRBJ1-5; D call uncertain. V dropped 2 bases and J dropped 7 bases, with 9 bases sitting between them. This CDR3 spans 13 amino acids. Looked up from germline, CDR1 is PRHDT and CDR2 is FYEKMQ (reference sequence). The chain's CDR3 is CASSLSPGQPQHF. The CDR3 DNA reads as TGTGCCAGCAGCTTAAGCCCGGGACAGCCCCAGCATTTT.

The rearrangement joins TRBV19 to TRBJ2-3, with TRBD2 as a possible D gene (6 bases). Looked up from germline, CDR1 is LNHDA and CDR2 is SQIVND (reference sequence). The CDR3 runs 15 residues. V lost 5 bases and J 4 bases, leaving 16 bases between the germline ends. The CDR3 nucleotides read TGTGCCAGTAGTCGGGGGAAAATGACACCAGATACGCAGTATTTT. It specifies CASSRGKMTPDTQYF. The variable domain in full, with the rest retrieved from reference TRBV19 and TRBJ2-3, is DGGITQSPKYLFRKEGQNVTLSCEQNLNHDAMYWYRQDPGQGLRLIYYSQIVNDFQKGDIAEGYSVSREKKESFPLTVTSAQKNPTAFYLCASSRGKMTPDTQYFGPGTRLTVL.

This chain joins TRBV5-1 and TRBJ2-3; no firm D call. Between the trimmed V and J ends, which lost 4 bases and 1 base, there was a span of 7 bases. CDR1 is SGHRS, CDR2 YFSETQ, per germline. The CDR3 totals 13 residues. The CDR3 loop is CASSPVGTDTQYF. CDR3 DNA: TGCGCCAGCAGCCCGGTGGGCACAGATACGCAGTATTTT.

The chain uses TRBV7-2 and TRBJ1-4, with a possible D match to TRBD1 (5 bases). Germline V gene sequence: CDR1 SGHTA, CDR2 FQGNSA. V dropped 5 bases and J dropped 4 bases, with 11 bases sitting between them. The CDR3 has 14 amino acids. In nucleotides, the CDR3 is TGTGCCAGCAGCCCGAACGACAGTAATGAAAAACTGTTTTTT. Translating gives CASSPNDSNEKLFF.